This passage covers 18 T cell receptor beta chains from one sample sequenced in a study of T cells in localized non-small cell lung cancer. Sequenced by immunoSEQ multiplex PCR; TCRdb stores in-frame clones only, minus some. The table has roughly 86,000 clones, about 83% seen once. This sample comprised peripheral blood, obtained before any cancer treatment. The receptors come from a man between 40 and 70 years old with stage I lung adenocarcinoma.

This chain uses TRBV11-2 with TRBJ1-1; no clear D gene. CDR1 and CDR2 from the germline V gene are SGHAT and FQNNGV. This CDR3 is built from 15 residues. V was clipped by 4 bases and J by 1 base, with 13 bases between them. The CDR3, as DNA: TGTGCCAGCAGCTCCCACCGGGTCCGGAACACTGAAGCTTTCTTT. Amino acids: CASSSHRVRNTEAFF.

This clone was counted a few times. J is TRBJ2-3 and V is TRBV30, with 7 bases identical to TRBD2. This CDR3 is built from 15 residues. V lost 4 bases to trimming and J lost 4 bases; unmatched junction nucleotides: 11. Germline CDR1 GTSNPN, CDR2 SVGIG (reference sequence). The CDR3 here is CAWTKGGSEADTQYF. The CDR3 nucleotides are TGTGCCTGGACTAAAGGCGGGAGTGAGGCAGATACGCAGTATTTT.

The chain is built from TRBV7-2 and TRBJ2-3; D may be TRBD2 (5 bases). With 1 base removed from V and 5 bases from J, the gap between germline ends came to 13 bases. This CDR3 spans 15 amino acids. The V gene's germline CDR1 is SGHTA and CDR2 FQGNSA. The CDR3 nucleotides read TGTGCCAGCAGCTTAGTTAGGCTAGCAGAAGATACGCAGTATTTT. It translates to CASSLVRLAEDTQYF.

The chain combines TRBV5-1 with TRBJ2-7; 8 bases map to TRBD1. The V segment lost 3 bases and the J segment 4 bases; nucleotides outside the gene matches: 9. The V gene's germline CDR1 is SGHRS and CDR2 YFSETQ. The CDR3 runs to 15 residues. The CDR3 nucleotides read TGCGCCAGCAGCTGGATGCAGGGGGCGTTATACGAGCAGTACTTC. Encoded protein: CASSWMQGALYEQYF.

The V gene is TRBV27, the J gene TRBJ1-3, with D unresolved. This CDR3 region has 12 residues. The V gene's germline CDR1 is MNHEY and CDR2 SMNVEV (reference sequence). Trimming shortened V by 8 bases and J by 4 bases, and 9 bases separated the two germline ends. CDR3 bases: TGTGCCAGCCGGGCCCCGGGAAACACCATATATTTT. The encoded protein is CASRAPGNTIYF.

The chain couples TRBV29-1 to TRBJ1-1; D is undetermined. CDR1 is SQVTM, CDR2 ANQGSEA, per germline. This CDR3 is 13 amino acids long. V was cut by 4 bases and J by 3 bases, with 12 bases left in between. CDR3 nucleotides: TGCAGCGTTGGCGGGGAGGCGGACACTGAAGCTTTCTTT. Amino acid sequence: CSVGGEADTEAFF.

The genes are TRBV5-6 and TRBJ2-1; TRBD2 is a possible D gene (6 bases). The germline V gene has CDR1 SGHDT and CDR2 YYEEEE. With 0 bases removed from V and 15 bases from J, the gap between germline ends came to 13 bases. The CDR3 is 12 amino acids. The CDR3 loop reads CASSLASMGGFF. CDR3 nucleotide sequence: TGTGCCAGCAGCTTGGCATCGATGGGGGGGTTCTTC.

The chain employs TRBV29-1 and TRBJ1-4; unclear D gene. The CDR3 length is 14 residues. Per the germline V gene, CDR1 is SQVTM and CDR2 is ANQGSEA. V lost 3 bases and J 1 base, leaving 9 bases between the germline ends. The CDR3: CSVDRFGTNEKLFF. The CDR3, as DNA: TGCAGCGTTGATCGATTTGGAACTAATGAAAAACTGTTTTTT.

The chain is built from TRBV7-2 and TRBJ2-3; no firm D call. Trimming took 4 bases from V and 0 from J, leaving 17 bases between them. Germline V CDR1 and CDR2: SGHTA, FQGNSA. The CDR3 totals 17 residues. The DNA of the CDR3 is TGTGCCAGCAGCTCCAACTTGGGGTCCTTTAGCACAGATACGCAGTATTTT. Protein sequence: CASSSNLGSFSTDTQYF.

The V call is TRBV11-2, the J call TRBJ1-2, with D hard to call. Germline assignment: CDR1 SGHAT and CDR2 FQNNGV. V was trimmed by 5 bases and J by 2 bases, leaving 9 bases between them. The CDR3 runs 13 residues. The CDR3 protein is CASSPDGNYGYTF. CDR3 bases: TGTGCCAGCAGCCCGGACGGAAACTATGGCTACACCTTC.

The chain joins TRBV4-1 to TRBJ2-3; 13 nucleotides match TRBD2. Germline trimming cut 2 bases from V and 6 bases from J; bases unmatched to any gene: 5. Looked up from germline, CDR1 is MGHRA and CDR2 is YSYEKL. This CDR3 spans 16 amino acids. The CDR3 reads CASSQTSGGAGDTQYF. The CDR3 nucleotides read TGCGCCAGCAGCCAAACTAGCGGGGGGGCAGGGGATACGCAGTATTTT.

This clone was seen once. This chain connects TRBV7-7 to TRBJ2-2, with D possibly matching TRBD1 (5 bases). Germline CDR1 SSHAT, CDR2 FNYEAQ (reference sequence). The CDR3 is 14 residues long. Trimming took 4 bases from V and 1 from J, leaving 7 bases between them. The CDR3 spells CASSYTGNTGELFF. CDR3 bases: TGTGCCAGCAGCTATACAGGGAACACCGGGGAGCTGTTTTTT.

The chain combines TRBV6-5 with TRBJ1-2, with a weak D call TRBD1 (6 bases). Germline CDR1 MNHEY, CDR2 SVGAGI. Between the trimmed V and J ends, which lost 8 bases and 3 bases, there was a span of 19 bases. The CDR3 totals 15 residues. The CDR3 sequence: CASSLRDTGDYGYTF. In nucleotides, the CDR3 is TGTGCCAGCTCCCTCCGGGACACCGGGGACTATGGCTACACCTTC.

V usage is TRBV28 and J usage is TRBJ2-7; D not resolved. Trimming removed 3 bases from V and 7 bases from J, with 16 bases in between. Looked up from germline, CDR1 is MDHEN and CDR2 is SYDVKM. There are 14 residues in the CDR3. The CDR3 DNA reads TGTGCCAGCAGTTTGTTCGATAGGCCAGCTGAGCAGTACTTC. Translating gives CASSLFDRPAEQYF.

J is TRBJ1-1 and V is TRBV18; D is uncertain. The germline V and J ends were trimmed by 6 bases and 3 bases, with 17 bases remaining between them. Germline lookup yields CDR1 KGHSH and CDR2 LQKENI. The CDR3 sequence is 15 residues long. CDR3 protein: CASSPASKSDTEAFF. The DNA for the CDR3 is TGTGCCAGCTCTCCCGCATCAAAGTCGGACACTGAAGCTTTCTTT.

The chain joins TRBV18 to TRBJ2-5, with TRBD2 matching over 11 bases. Germline V gene sequence: CDR1 KGHSH, CDR2 LQKENI. J lost 2 bases, V lost 3 bases, and 8 bases had no gene match. The CDR3 contains 17 residues. As DNA, the CDR3 is TGTGCCAGCTCACCTCTCCAAGCTAGCGGGAGGCAAGAGACCCAGTACTTC. Protein sequence: CASSPLQASGRQETQYF.

The genes are TRBV7-9 and TRBJ2-2; 11 nucleotides match TRBD1. The V and J ends lost 5 bases and 3 bases, in that order; junction bases with no gene match: 5. The CDR3 spans 16 residues. Per the germline V gene, CDR1 is SEHNR and CDR2 is FQNEAQ (reference sequence). CDR3 nucleotides: TGTGCCAGCAGCCGAGGACAGGGGGCGCACACCGGGGAGCTGTTTTTT. It is translated as CASSRGQGAHTGELFF.

CDR3 amino acids: CSARTSGRNEQFF. The CDR3 DNA sequence: TGCAGCGCTAGGACTAGCGGGAGAAATGAGCAGTTCTTC. The chain couples TRBV29-1 to TRBJ2-1; 13 bases agree with TRBD2. J lost 7 bases, V lost 7 bases, and 4 bases had no gene match. The germline V gene has CDR1 SQVTM and CDR2 ANQGSEA. The CDR3 covers 13 residues.